This section outlines one T cell receptor (beta chain) sequence together with its context. Germline V CDR1 and CDR2: KGHDR, SFDVKD. CDR3 size: 16 residues. The V gene end was trimmed by 5 bases and the J gene end by 4 bases; junction bases not matched to a gene: 11. This specimen comes from a study of blood T cell repertoires in COVID-19. Whole-study context: Specimens from acute and convalescent COVID-19 originated in the United States, Italy and Spain.

Only in-frame clones appear in the TCRdb table, and some are missing; sequencing was by immunoSEQ multiplex PCR. Found here are over 200,000 clones, 70% to 90% of them singletons; the top ten hold around 1.5%. Sequencing was done on a sample of peripheral blood. V usage is TRBV24-1 and J usage is TRBJ2-3; 7 bases are a match to TRBD1. The sequence was obtained from a young man with active or convalescent COVID-19. The CDR3 spells CATSGTLQGTPDTQYF. In nucleotides, the CDR3 is TGTGCCACCAGTGGGACACTACAGGGGACCCCAGATACGCAGTATTTT.